This is a list of T cell receptor beta chains from one sample in a study of metastatic and nonmetastatic thyroid tumors. TCRdb re-analyzed the PCR reads using MiXCR. The sample shows around 20,000 clones, roughly 24% of them seen only once. The sequenced sample consisted of blood. Receptors originate from a male donor with papillary thyroid cancer or a benign thyroid nodule (not recorded which). Some clones in this sample may be carry-over from other donors' samples. Each CDR3 is given with its conserved first and last residue. Fields, in order: clone size, D gene, J gene, V gene, CDR3 protein, CDR3 DNA. D genes are given only for firm matches. Only some rows state a clone size, as once, few, many or a class for expanded clones.

clone_size: many
d_call: TRBD2
j_call: TRBJ2-1
v_call: TRBV30
cdr3_aa: CAWSRTLAGGPDEQFF
cdr3_nt: TGTGCCTGGAGTCGTACCCTAGCGGGAGGGCCAGATGAGCAGTTCTTC

clone_size: few
d_call: NA
j_call: TRBJ1-4
v_call: TRBV28
cdr3_aa: CASMRDVRGKLFF
cdr3_nt: TGTGCCAGCATGCGGGACGTCCGGGGGAAACTGTTTTTT

clone_size: few
d_call: TRBD1
j_call: TRBJ1-2
v_call: TRBV6-2/TRBV6-3
cdr3_aa: CASRTTGGDYGYTF
cdr3_nt: TGTGCCAGCAGGACGACAGGGGGCGACTATGGCTACACCTTC

clone_size: many
d_call: NA
j_call: TRBJ1-1
v_call: TRBV28
cdr3_aa: CASSFESGPFEFTEAFF
cdr3_nt: TGTGCCAGCAGTTTCGAATCCGGGCCCTTCGAATTTACTGAAGCTTTCTTT

clone_size: NA
d_call: TRBD1
j_call: TRBJ2-2
v_call: TRBV19
cdr3_aa: CASDRVSDTGELFF
cdr3_nt: TGTGCCAGTGACAGGGTGTCGGACACCGGGGAGCTGTTTTTT

clone_size: many
d_call: TRBD2
j_call: TRBJ2-5
v_call: TRBV19
cdr3_aa: CASSQLAQETQYF
cdr3_nt: TGTGCCAGTAGCCAACTAGCGCAAGAGACCCAGTACTTC

clone_size: NA
d_call: NA
j_call: TRBJ2-7
v_call: TRBV2
cdr3_aa: CASSEEPGQQYF
cdr3_nt: TGTGCCAGCAGTGAAGAACCGGGCCAGCAGTACTTC

clone_size: many
d_call: NA
j_call: TRBJ2-5
v_call: TRBV2
cdr3_aa: CASSGLQETQYF
cdr3_nt: TGTGCCAGCTCGGGACTCCAAGAGACCCAGTACTTC

clone_size: many
d_call: NA
j_call: TRBJ1-5
v_call: TRBV7-9
cdr3_aa: CASSFDGTQPQHF
cdr3_nt: TGTGCCAGCAGCTTTGACGGCACCCAGCCCCAGCATTTT

clone_size: NA
d_call: TRBD2
j_call: TRBJ2-1
v_call: TRBV11-2
cdr3_aa: CASSQDRDYKNEQFF
cdr3_nt: TGTGCCAGCAGTCAGGACCGGGACTATAAAAATGAGCAGTTCTTC

clone_size: many
d_call: NA
j_call: TRBJ1-5
v_call: TRBV6-1
cdr3_aa: CASSGRRQAVVTNQPQHF
cdr3_nt: TGTGCCAGCAGTGGGCGTAGACAGGCTGTAGTTACCAATCAGCCCCAGCATTTT

clone_size: NA
d_call: TRBD2
j_call: TRBJ2-5
v_call: TRBV24-1
cdr3_aa: CATSDSILAGVLETQYF
cdr3_nt: TGTGCCACCAGTGATTCCATACTAGCGGGAGTCCTAGAGACCCAGTACTTC

clone_size: many
d_call: NA
j_call: TRBJ1-3
v_call: TRBV27
cdr3_aa: CASSTARGAGNTIYF
cdr3_nt: TGTGCCAGCAGTACAGCCCGGGGGGCTGGAAACACCATATATTTT

clone_size: many
d_call: TRBD2
j_call: TRBJ2-7
v_call: TRBV4-2
cdr3_aa: CASSQGLAMAYEQYF
cdr3_nt: TGTGCCAGCAGCCAAGGACTAGCGATGGCTTACGAGCAGTACTTC

clone_size: many
d_call: TRBD2
j_call: TRBJ2-1
v_call: TRBV6-1
cdr3_aa: CASRFLAGGGNERFF
cdr3_nt: TGTGCCAGCAGATTCTTAGCGGGAGGTGGGAATGAGCGGTTCTTC

clone_size: once
d_call: NA
j_call: TRBJ2-2
v_call: TRBV5-1
cdr3_aa: CASSHREAGELFF
cdr3_nt: TGCGCCAGCAGTCACAGGGAAGCCGGGGAGCTGTTTTTT

clone_size: few
d_call: NA
j_call: TRBJ2-1
v_call: TRBV6-5
cdr3_aa: CASSHAGVYSYNEQFF
cdr3_nt: TGTGCCAGCAGCCACGCCGGGGTTTACTCCTACAATGAGCAGTTCTTC

clone_size: many
d_call: NA
j_call: TRBJ1-1
v_call: TRBV20-1
cdr3_aa: CSARDEFGHLNTEAFF
cdr3_nt: TGCAGTGCTAGAGATGAGTTCGGACACTTGAACACTGAAGCTTTCTTT

clone_size: NA
d_call: TRBD2
j_call: TRBJ2-7
v_call: TRBV28
cdr3_aa: CASSPPTSGRAYEQYF
cdr3_nt: TGTGCCAGCAGTCCCCCGACTAGCGGGAGGGCCTACGAGCAGTACTTC

clone_size: many
d_call: NA
j_call: TRBJ1-6
v_call: TRBV30
cdr3_aa: CAWKGPGQGYSPLHF
cdr3_nt: TGTGCCTGGAAAGGCCCAGGCCAAGGTTATTCACCCCTCCACTTT

clone_size: many
d_call: NA
j_call: TRBJ1-2
v_call: TRBV3-1
cdr3_aa: CASSQEALELYGYTF
cdr3_nt: TGTGCCAGCAGCCAAGAAGCTCTGGAGCTCTATGGCTACACCTTC

clone_size: few
d_call: TRBD1
j_call: TRBJ1-1
v_call: TRBV11-3
cdr3_aa: CASSLQQGSEAFF
cdr3_nt: TGTGCCAGCAGCTTACAACAGGGGAGTGAAGCTTTCTTT

clone_size: NA
d_call: NA
j_call: TRBJ1-2
v_call: TRBV11-2
cdr3_aa: CASSLPQSSYGYTF
cdr3_nt: TGTGCCAGCAGCTTACCACAGAGTAGCTATGGCTACACCTTC

clone_size: few
d_call: NA
j_call: TRBJ2-7
v_call: TRBV12-5
cdr3_aa: CASALPPGQQKYEQYF
cdr3_nt: TGTGCTAGTGCCCTACCCCCCGGACAGCAAAAATACGAGCAGTACTTC

clone_size: NA
d_call: TRBD2
j_call: TRBJ2-1
v_call: TRBV6-1
cdr3_aa: CASSSGTSGINEQFF
cdr3_nt: TGTGCCAGCAGTTCCGGGACTAGCGGAATCAATGAGCAGTTCTTC

clone_size: few
d_call: NA
j_call: TRBJ1-2
v_call: TRBV28
cdr3_aa: CASSGLPHNYGYTF
cdr3_nt: TGTGCCAGCAGCGGACTTCCTCATAACTATGGCTACACCTTC

clone_size: NA
d_call: NA
j_call: TRBJ2-1
v_call: TRBV4-1
cdr3_aa: CASSHPKGGPSYNEQFF
cdr3_nt: TGCGCCAGCAGCCACCCGAAGGGGGGCCCTTCCTACAATGAGCAGTTCTTC

clone_size: many
d_call: TRBD1
j_call: TRBJ2-5
v_call: TRBV7-6
cdr3_aa: CASSYQTGGLETQYF
cdr3_nt: TGTGCCAGCAGCTACCAAACAGGGGGCTTAGAGACCCAGTACTTC

clone_size: NA
d_call: NA
j_call: TRBJ2-7
v_call: TRBV19
cdr3_aa: CGSSIRGAGSYEQYF
cdr3_nt: TGTGGCAGTAGTATCCGGGGGGCCGGCTCCTACGAGCAGTACTTC

clone_size: many
d_call: NA
j_call: TRBJ2-1
v_call: TRBV11-2
cdr3_aa: CASSLEAGSYNEQFF
cdr3_nt: TGTGCCAGCAGCTTAGAAGCCGGCTCCTACAATGAGCAGTTCTTC

clone_size: many
d_call: TRBD1
j_call: TRBJ1-1
v_call: TRBV30
cdr3_aa: CAWSVQMGTGEAFF
cdr3_nt: TGTGCCTGGAGTGTACAAATGGGGACAGGGGAAGCTTTCTTT

clone_size: NA
d_call: NA
j_call: TRBJ1-2
v_call: TRBV25-1
cdr3_aa: CASSDQYIDGYTF
cdr3_nt: TGTGCCAGCAGTGACCAATATATCGATGGCTACACCTTC

clone_size: few
d_call: NA
j_call: TRBJ2-7
v_call: TRBV12-3/TRBV12-4
cdr3_aa: CASSRPGLLNGEQYF
cdr3_nt: TGTGCCAGCAGCCGTCCGGGACTCCTAAACGGGGAGCAGTACTTC

clone_size: NA
d_call: NA
j_call: TRBJ2-3
v_call: TRBV6-2/TRBV6-3
cdr3_aa: CASSYRETDTQYF
cdr3_nt: TGTGCCAGCAGTTACAGGGAAACAGATACGCAGTATTTT

clone_size: many
d_call: NA
j_call: TRBJ1-1
v_call: TRBV28
cdr3_aa: CASSFYNRGTEAFF
cdr3_nt: TGTGCCAGCAGTTTCTATAACAGAGGGACTGAAGCTTTCTTT

clone_size: many
d_call: NA
j_call: TRBJ2-2
v_call: TRBV2
cdr3_aa: CASSTAGDTGELFF
cdr3_nt: TGTGCCAGCAGTACCGCAGGGGACACCGGGGAGCTGTTTTTT

clone_size: few
d_call: TRBD1
j_call: TRBJ2-5
v_call: TRBV6-1
cdr3_aa: CASPDRATETQYF
cdr3_nt: TGTGCCAGCCCGGACAGGGCTACAGAGACCCAGTACTTC

clone_size: many
d_call: NA
j_call: TRBJ1-1
v_call: TRBV28
cdr3_aa: CASSLNRRMNTEAFF
cdr3_nt: TGTGCCAGCAGTTTAAATCGGCGGATGAACACTGAAGCTTTCTTT

clone_size: many
d_call: NA
j_call: TRBJ1-4
v_call: TRBV6-1
cdr3_aa: CASSVDEKLFF
cdr3_nt: TGTGCCAGCAGTGTTGATGAAAAACTGTTTTTT

clone_size: many
d_call: NA
j_call: TRBJ2-1
v_call: TRBV27
cdr3_aa: CASSLSWGHEQFF
cdr3_nt: TGTGCCAGCAGTTTATCGTGGGGACATGAGCAGTTCTTC

clone_size: NA
d_call: NA
j_call: TRBJ2-2
v_call: TRBV14
cdr3_aa: CASSKQGGAAGELFF
cdr3_nt: TGTGCCAGCAGCAAACAAGGAGGCGCCGCCGGGGAGCTGTTTTTT

clone_size: many
d_call: TRBD1
j_call: TRBJ1-4
v_call: TRBV3-1
cdr3_aa: CASSPRQGGKLFF
cdr3_nt: TGTGCCAGCAGCCCCAGACAGGGTGGAAAACTGTTTTTT

clone_size: NA
d_call: TRBD2
j_call: TRBJ2-2
v_call: TRBV12-3/TRBV12-4
cdr3_aa: CASSLGDYGGELFF
cdr3_nt: TGTGCCAGCAGCCTAGGGGACTACGGCGGGGAGCTGTTTTTT

clone_size: NA
d_call: NA
j_call: TRBJ1-2
v_call: TRBV28
cdr3_aa: CASGEQESSGYTF
cdr3_nt: TGTGCCAGCGGTGAACAGGAGAGCTCTGGCTACACCTTC

clone_size: many
d_call: NA
j_call: TRBJ2-1
v_call: TRBV6-1
cdr3_aa: CARTRDNYYNEQFF
cdr3_nt: TGTGCCAGGACCCGGGACAATTATTACAATGAGCAGTTCTTC

clone_size: many
d_call: TRBD2
j_call: TRBJ2-3
v_call: TRBV19
cdr3_aa: CASSIDKTTSGSTDTQYF
cdr3_nt: TGTGCCAGTAGTATAGATAAAACCACTAGCGGGAGTACAGATACGCAGTATTTT

clone_size: many
d_call: TRBD1
j_call: TRBJ2-7
v_call: TRBV24-1
cdr3_aa: CATSVGDSYEQYF
cdr3_nt: TGTGCCACCAGTGTCGGGGACAGCTACGAGCAGTACTTC

clone_size: many
d_call: TRBD2
j_call: TRBJ2-1
v_call: TRBV20-1
cdr3_aa: CSARDGRRDNEQFF
cdr3_nt: TGCAGTGCTAGAGACGGGAGGCGGGACAATGAGCAGTTCTTC

clone_size: few
d_call: NA
j_call: TRBJ2-1
v_call: TRBV10-1
cdr3_aa: CASSESSSGTYNEQFF
cdr3_nt: TGCGCCAGCAGTGAGTCCTCCTCTGGCACCTACAATGAGCAGTTCTTC

clone_size: NA
d_call: NA
j_call: TRBJ2-7
v_call: TRBV28
cdr3_aa: CASSSTGTYLYEQYF
cdr3_nt: TGTGCCAGCAGTTCTACCGGGACTTACCTTTACGAGCAGTACTTC

clone_size: many
d_call: TRBD2
j_call: TRBJ2-1
v_call: TRBV14
cdr3_aa: CASSQIGGTWNEQFF
cdr3_nt: TGTGCCAGCAGCCAAATCGGGGGGACTTGGAATGAGCAGTTCTTC